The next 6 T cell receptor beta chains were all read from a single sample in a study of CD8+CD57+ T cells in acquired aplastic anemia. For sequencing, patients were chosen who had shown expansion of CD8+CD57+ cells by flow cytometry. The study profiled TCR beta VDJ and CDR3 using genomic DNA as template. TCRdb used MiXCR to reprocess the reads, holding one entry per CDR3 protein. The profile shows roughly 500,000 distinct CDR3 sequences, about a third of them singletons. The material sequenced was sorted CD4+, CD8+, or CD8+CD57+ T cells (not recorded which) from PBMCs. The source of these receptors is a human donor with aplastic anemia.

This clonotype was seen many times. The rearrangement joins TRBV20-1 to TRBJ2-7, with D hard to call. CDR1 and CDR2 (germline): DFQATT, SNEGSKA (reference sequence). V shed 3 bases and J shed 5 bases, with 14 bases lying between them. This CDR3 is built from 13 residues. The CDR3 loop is CSASSLAVDEQYF. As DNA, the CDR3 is TGCAGTGCTAGTTCATTGGCGGTGGACGAGCAGTACTTC.

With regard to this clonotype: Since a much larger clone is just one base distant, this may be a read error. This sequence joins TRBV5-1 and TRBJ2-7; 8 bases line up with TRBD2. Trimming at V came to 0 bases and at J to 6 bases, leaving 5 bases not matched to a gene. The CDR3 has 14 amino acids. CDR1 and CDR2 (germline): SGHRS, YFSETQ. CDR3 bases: TGCGCCAGCAGCTTGGCGCGGGGGGTCTCCGAGCAGTACTTC. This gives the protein CASSLARGVSEQYF.

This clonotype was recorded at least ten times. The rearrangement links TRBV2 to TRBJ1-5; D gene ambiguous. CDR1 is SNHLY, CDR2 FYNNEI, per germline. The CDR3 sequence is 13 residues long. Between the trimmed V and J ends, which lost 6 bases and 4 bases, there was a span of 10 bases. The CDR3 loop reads CASSGQDNQPQHF. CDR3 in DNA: TGTGCCAGCAGCGGCCAGGATAATCAGCCCCAGCATTTT.

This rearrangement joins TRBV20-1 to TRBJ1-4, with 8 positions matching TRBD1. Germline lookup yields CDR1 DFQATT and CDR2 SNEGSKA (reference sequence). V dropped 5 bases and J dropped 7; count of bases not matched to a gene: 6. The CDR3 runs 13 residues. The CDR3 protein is CSASDRESEKLFF. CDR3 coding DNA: TGCAGTGCTTCGGACAGGGAGTCTGAAAAACTGTTTTTT.

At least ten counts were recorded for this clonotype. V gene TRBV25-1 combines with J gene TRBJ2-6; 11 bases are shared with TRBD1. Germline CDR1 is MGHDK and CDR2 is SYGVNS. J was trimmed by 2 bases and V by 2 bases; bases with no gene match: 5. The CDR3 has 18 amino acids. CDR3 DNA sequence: TGTGCCAGCAGTGAACCGGGGACAGGGGGAGCTGGGGCCAACGTCCTGACTTTC. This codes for CASSEPGTGGAGANVLTF.

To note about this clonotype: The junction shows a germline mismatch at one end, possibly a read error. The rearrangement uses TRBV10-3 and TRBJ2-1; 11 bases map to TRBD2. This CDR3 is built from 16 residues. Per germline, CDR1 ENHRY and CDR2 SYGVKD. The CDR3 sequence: CASSYSRLAGGGEQFF. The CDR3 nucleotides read TGTGCCAGCAGTTACTCGAGGCTAGCGGGGGGAGGCGAGCAGTTCTTC.